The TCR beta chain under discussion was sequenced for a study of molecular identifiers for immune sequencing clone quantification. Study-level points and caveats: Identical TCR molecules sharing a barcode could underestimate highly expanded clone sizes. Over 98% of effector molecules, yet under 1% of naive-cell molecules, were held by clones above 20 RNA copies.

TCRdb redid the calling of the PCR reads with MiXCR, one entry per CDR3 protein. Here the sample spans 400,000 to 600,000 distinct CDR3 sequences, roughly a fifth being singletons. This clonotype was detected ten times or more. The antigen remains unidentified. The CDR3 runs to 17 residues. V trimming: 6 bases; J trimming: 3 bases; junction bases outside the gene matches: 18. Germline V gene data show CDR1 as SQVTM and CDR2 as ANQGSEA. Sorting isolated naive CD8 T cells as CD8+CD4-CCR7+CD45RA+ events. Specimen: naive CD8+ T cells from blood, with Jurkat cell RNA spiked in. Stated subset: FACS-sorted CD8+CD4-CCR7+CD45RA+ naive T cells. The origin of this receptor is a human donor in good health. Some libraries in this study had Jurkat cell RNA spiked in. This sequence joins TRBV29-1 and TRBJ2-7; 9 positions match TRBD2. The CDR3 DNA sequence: TGCAGCGTGACCGGGACTAGCACCCAATTGCCCCTCTACGAGCAGTACTTC. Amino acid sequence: CSVTGTSTQLPLYEQYF.